The sequence of this TCR beta chain was determined in a study of T-cell memory formation after mild COVID-19. MiXCR was run by TCRdb on the 5' RACE reads, yielding one entry per CDR3 protein. The sample contains about 250,000 distinct CDR3 sequences, about a sixth of which appear only once. For this clonotype: Its antigen is not known.

General study points: Most CD4+ clones that shrank were in CM and EM, while CD8+ ones turned up in EMRA. The study detected some responding clones in pre-infection memory, suggesting cross-reactive memory joined.

The sequenced sample consisted of PBMCs or a T cell subset sorted from them (not recorded which). The origin of this receptor is a man aged 18 to 29 who had mild COVID-19 (a few samples of this study predate the infection). Cell type and time point are not known.

CDR3 amino acids: CASSLGYAGADGNQPQHF. The CDR3, as DNA: TGTGCCAGCAGTCTTGGGTATGCGGGGGCGGATGGCAATCAGCCCCAGCATTTT. V gene TRBV28 combines with J gene TRBJ1-5, with D tentatively TRBD1 (6 bases). Trimming took 5 bases from V and 2 from J, leaving 22 bases between them. Germline V gives CDR1 MDHEN, CDR2 SYDVKM. The CDR3 spans 18 residues.